Listed below are T cell receptor beta chains from one sample, sequenced in a study of human thymus T cells. Assay used: immunoSEQ multiplex PCR; TCRdb lists only in-frame clones, some missing. Here the sample spans about 120,000 clones, just under 95% being singletons. The sequencing input was thymus tissue. The receptors derive from a boy under two years old with a congenital heart defect but otherwise immunologically healthy. The CDR3 runs from the conserved cysteine through the conserved F or W. Fields, in order: J gene, V gene, CDR3 length, D gene, CDR3 DNA, CDR3 protein. A D gene is named only where the DNA matches it firmly.

j_gene: TRBJ2-5
v_gene: TRBV7-6
len: 15
d_gene: TRBD1
CDR3nt: TGTGCCAGCAGCGGGGGGACAGGGGGCGGAGAGACCCAGTACTTC
CDR3aa: CASSGGTGGGETQYF

j_gene: TRBJ1-1
v_gene: TRBV4-1
len: 14
d_gene: TRBD1
CDR3nt: TGCGCCAGCAGCCAAGCTTGGGGACAGGGTCGGGCTTTCTTT
CDR3aa: CASSQAWGQGRAFF

j_gene: TRBJ2-2
v_gene: TRBV30
len: 13
d_gene: -
CDR3nt: TGTGCCTGGAGTCCCGCAGTGGCCGGGGAGCTGTTTTTT
CDR3aa: CAWSPAVAGELFF

j_gene: TRBJ1-4
v_gene: TRBV5-8
len: 14
d_gene: -
CDR3nt: TGTGCCAGCAGCTTCTCAGGGGTGGGTGAAAAACTGTTTTTT
CDR3aa: CASSFSGVGEKLFF

j_gene: TRBJ1-2
v_gene: TRBV5-1
len: 17
d_gene: TRBD1
CDR3nt: TGCGCCAGCAGCTCACCGGGACAGGGGGAAAGAGACTATGGCTACACCTTC
CDR3aa: CASSSPGQGERDYGYTF

j_gene: TRBJ2-3
v_gene: TRBV19
len: 15
d_gene: TRBD2
CDR3nt: TGTGCCACTACCGGGACTAGCGGGCTCACAGATACGCAGTATTTT
CDR3aa: CATTGTSGLTDTQYF

j_gene: TRBJ2-5
v_gene: TRBV5-1
len: 11
d_gene: -
CDR3nt: TGCGCCAGCAGCGCCCAAGAGACCCAGTACTTC
CDR3aa: CASSAQETQYF

j_gene: TRBJ1-2
v_gene: TRBV28
len: 16
d_gene: -
CDR3nt: TGTGCCAGCAGGACCAAGGGGGGACCGGGGACCTATGGCTACACCTTC
CDR3aa: CASRTKGGPGTYGYTF

j_gene: TRBJ1-2
v_gene: TRBV20-1
len: 11
d_gene: -
CDR3nt: TGCAGTGCAGGGGGTGACTATGGCTACACCTTC
CDR3aa: CSAGGDYGYTF

j_gene: TRBJ1-2
v_gene: TRBV4-2
len: 15
d_gene: -
CDR3nt: TGTGCCAGCAGCCAAGTCAGTAAGGGGACTTATGGCTACACCTTC
CDR3aa: CASSQVSKGTYGYTF

j_gene: TRBJ1-1
v_gene: TRBV4-3
len: 15
d_gene: -
CDR3nt: TGCGCCAGCAGCCAAGTCGGAAATATGAACACTGAAGCTTTCTTT
CDR3aa: CASSQVGNMNTEAFF

j_gene: TRBJ2-1
v_gene: TRBV4-3
len: 17
d_gene: -
CDR3nt: TGCGCCAGCAGCCAAGATTTAGCCCGACGCTCCTACAATGAGCAGTTCTTC
CDR3aa: CASSQDLARRSYNEQFF

j_gene: TRBJ2-5
v_gene: TRBV21-1
len: 13
d_gene: -
CDR3nt: TGTGCCAGCAGCACCGAGCGGTGGGAGACCCAGTACTTC
CDR3aa: CASSTERWETQYF

j_gene: TRBJ1-3
v_gene: TRBV18
len: 15
d_gene: -
CDR3nt: TGTGCCAGCTCCCCGAGGGACGTCTCTGGAAACACCATATATTTT
CDR3aa: CASSPRDVSGNTIYF

j_gene: TRBJ2-7
v_gene: TRBV5-1
len: 16
d_gene: TRBD2
CDR3nt: TGCGCCAGCAGCTTGGTTACTAGCGGGGATACCTACGAGCAGTACTTC
CDR3aa: CASSLVTSGDTYEQYF